This T cell receptor (beta chain) was obtained from a study of T-cell reconstitution after alpha-beta-depleted transplantation in children. Germline V gene lookup returns CDR1 LGHDT and CDR2 YNNKEL (reference sequence). CDR3 length: 15 amino acids. V lost 2 bases and J 5 bases, leaving 14 bases between the germline ends. The TCRbeta library incorporated unique molecular identifiers. Each CDR3 protein gets one entry after TCRdb re-called the PCR reads with MiXCR. The repertoire holds about 640,000 distinct CDR3 sequences, with approximately 15% as singletons. The rearrangement joins TRBV3-1 to TRBJ2-3; tentative D call: TRBD1 (5 bases). The material sequenced was PBMCs from the stem cell graft donor, taken from the stem cell graft. The sequence was obtained from a human donor who donated a stem cell graft to a child with acute myeloid leukemia. CDR3 amino acids: CASSQTDTPLDTQYF. The CDR3 coding sequence is TGTGCCAGCAGCCAAACGGACACTCCTTTAGATACGCAGTATTTT.